This entry lists 26 T cell receptor beta chains sequenced from one sample in a study of shared clonotypes between healthy human individuals (dated by TCRdb to 2020 to 2022). The library was prepared using the immunoSEQ multiplex PCR assay. TCRdb holds this immuneACCESS table with in-frame rearrangements only. Some clones are missing; in checked studies, unresolved V genes explain under half, and the rest has no known cause. This sample comprises roughly 300,000 clones, around 67% of them detected only once. About 10% of the sample is in the top ten clones. Sequencing input: memory CD4+ T cells sorted from blood. What the cell subset or site label conveys for this sample: CD45RA-negative fraction. The receptors derive from a young man in good health.

The genes are TRBV28 and TRBJ1-5, with D possibly matching TRBD1 (5 bases). The germline CDR1 and CDR2 sequences are MDHEN and SYDVKM. Trimming cost V 6 bases and J 0 bases, with 18 bases left between them. This CDR3 has 17 amino acids. CDR3 sequence: CASSPHLGGNSNQPQHF. As DNA, the CDR3 is TGTGCCAGCAGCCCCCATTTGGGGGGGAATAGCAATCAGCCCCAGCATTTT. The full variable domain, rest sourced from reference TRBV28 and TRBJ1-5, is DVKVTQSSRYLVKRTGEKVFLECVQDMDHENMFWYRQDPGLGLRLIYFSYDVKMKEKGDIPEGYSVSREKKERFSLILESASTNQTSMYLCASSPHLGGNSNQPQHFGDGTRLSIL.

The chain joins TRBV2 to TRBJ2-7; no clear D. This CDR3 spans 12 amino acids. The V and J ends lost 6 bases and 3 bases respectively, with 9 bases between them. Germline values: CDR1 SNHLY, CDR2 FYNNEI. CDR3 sequence: CASRGRDYEQYF. CDR3 DNA: TGTGCCAGCAGGGGTAGGGACTACGAGCAGTACTTC.

This sequence joins TRBV9 and TRBJ1-1; D not resolved. The length of the CDR3 is 15 residues. V gave up 4 bases and J gave up 3 bases, with 16 bases separating them. Germline lookup yields CDR1 SGDLS and CDR2 YYNGEE. The CDR3 sequence: CASSLHGWGDTEAFF. DNA of the CDR3: TGTGCCAGCAGCCTCCATGGGTGGGGAGACACTGAAGCTTTCTTT.

The chain has TRBV7-6 and TRBJ2-1; 8 nucleotides line up with TRBD2. V lost 3 bases, J lost 7 bases, and 5 bases stayed unmatched. CDR3 size: 14 residues. Germline V gene lookup returns CDR1 SGHVS and CDR2 FNYEAQ. The CDR3 loop is CASSLSGSLNEQFF. In DNA form, the CDR3 reads TGTGCCAGCAGCTTGAGCGGGAGCCTGAATGAGCAGTTCTTC.

The chain uses TRBV7-9 and TRBJ2-2; D assignment may be TRBD1 or TRBD2 (6 bases each). V lost 5 bases and J lost 0, with 13 bases in between. Germline CDR1 is SEHNR and CDR2 is FQNEAQ (reference sequence). This CDR3 contains 16 residues. The CDR3 DNA sequence: TGTGCCAGCAGCGGGGGGCGGACTTCGAACACCGGGGAGCTGTTTTTT. Amino acid sequence: CASSGGRTSNTGELFF.

V is TRBV2 and J is TRBJ2-7; D perhaps matches TRBD1 (5 bases). The CDR3 runs 14 residues. The germline CDR1 and CDR2 sequences are SNHLY and FYNNEI. V was shortened by 4 bases and J by 3 bases, with 13 bases between the two germline ends. The CDR3 here is CASSAATGRYEQYF. Written as DNA, the CDR3 is TGTGCCAGCAGTGCCGCCACAGGACGCTACGAGCAGTACTTC.

In its sample, this clone was seen a few times. This sequence joins TRBV5-4 and TRBJ2-7; TRBD2 agrees at 10 bases. Germline CDR1 reads SGHNT; CDR2 reads YYREEE (reference sequence). V trimming: 3 bases; J trimming: 5 bases; junction bases outside the gene matches: 5. The CDR3 length is 14 residues. DNA for the CDR3: TGTGCCAGCAGCTCAGAGCGGGAGGGCGACGAGCAGTACTTC. Its protein product is CASSSEREGDEQYF. The whole variable domain, remainder taken from reference TRBV5-4 and TRBJ2-7, is ETGVTQSPTHLIKTRGQQVTLRCSSQSGHNTVSWYQQALGQGPQFIFQYYREEENGRGNFPPRFSGLQFPNYSSELNVNALELDDSALYLCASSSEREGDEQYFGPGTRLTVT.

This chain links TRBV19 with TRBJ2-1, with 8 bases fitting TRBD2. With 2 bases clipped from V and 8 bases from J, the junction kept 5 bases outside the gene matches. The length of the CDR3 is 14 residues. Germline V gene data show CDR1 as LNHDA and CDR2 as SQIVND (reference sequence). The CDR3 nucleotides are TGTGCCAGTAGTATACAAACAGCGGGAGATGAGCAGTTCTTC. As protein: CASSIQTAGDEQFF.

This clone was seen just once. The V call is TRBV29-1, the J call TRBJ2-5, with 7 positions matching TRBD2. This CDR3 is 13 amino acids long. J gave up 4 bases and V 4 bases, and 6 bases lay outside the gene matches. The V gene's germline CDR1 is SQVTM and CDR2 ANQGSEA. The chain's CDR3 is CSVGGREGETQYF. DNA of the CDR3: TGCAGCGTTGGGGGCAGGGAGGGAGAGACCCAGTACTTC.

V is TRBV2 and J is TRBJ2-6, with 7 bases lining up with TRBD1. Germline CDR1 reads SNHLY; CDR2 reads FYNNEI. There are 14 residues in the CDR3. J gave up 4 bases and V 8 bases, and 5 bases lay outside the gene matches. The CDR3 protein is CASAQGFGANVLTF. CDR3 in DNA: TGTGCCAGCGCACAGGGGTTCGGGGCCAACGTCCTGACTTTC.

This sequence joins TRBV5-1 and TRBJ2-7; D perhaps matches TRBD1 (5 bases). Between the trimmed V and J ends, which lost 1 base and 2 bases, there was a span of 13 bases. This CDR3 has 15 amino acids. CDR1 SGHRS and CDR2 YFSETQ come from the germline V gene. CDR3 sequence: CASSLTQGSTYEQYF. The CDR3 bases are TGCGCCAGCAGCTTGACCCAGGGATCCACCTACGAGCAGTACTTC.

This chain links TRBV6-5 with TRBJ1-4, with 7 bases that match TRBD1. The CDR3 runs 14 residues. The germline V gene has CDR1 MNHEY and CDR2 SVGAGI. Unmatched junction bases numbered 9, after V lost 7 bases and J lost 7 bases. Here the CDR3 DNA reads TGTGCCAGCAAGAACTCGGGACAGTTTGAAAAACTGTTTTTT. Residues: CASKNSGQFEKLFF.

The chain employs TRBV27 and TRBJ1-1; D remains unclear. V lost 2 bases to trimming and J lost 1 base, with 8 bases between them. The V gene's germline CDR1 is MNHEY and CDR2 SMNVEV (reference sequence). This CDR3 contains 14 residues. CDR3 region: CASSLVPQNTEAFF. Written as DNA, the CDR3 is TGTGCCAGCAGTTTAGTCCCCCAGAACACTGAAGCTTTCTTT.

The CDR3 DNA sequence: TGTGCCAGCAGAAGCTTACCTATGGTGATTGGCTACACCTTC. Protein: CASRSLPMVIGYTF. V is TRBV28 and J is TRBJ1-2; unclear D gene. The germline V and J ends were trimmed by 6 bases and 7 bases, with 18 bases remaining between them. There are 14 residues in the CDR3. Per the germline V gene, CDR1 is MDHEN and CDR2 is SYDVKM.

This chain joins TRBV6-5 and TRBJ2-7; unclear D gene. Germline values: CDR1 MNHEY, CDR2 SVGAGI. The CDR3 sequence is 13 residues long. Deletions cut 9 bases from V and 0 bases from J, with 12 bases between. The CDR3 here is CASLSDRSYEQYF. In DNA, the CDR3 is TGTGCCAGTCTCAGTGACCGCTCCTACGAGCAGTACTTC.

The J gene is TRBJ1-4, the V gene TRBV6-5, with TRBD1 matching over 8 bases. The V and J ends lost 6 bases and 6 bases, in that order; junction bases with no gene match: 9. The germline V gene has CDR1 MNHEY and CDR2 SVGAGI. The CDR3 is 15 residues long. In DNA form, the CDR3 reads TGTGCCAGCAGGCCGACCGGGACAGGCGATGAAAAACTGTTTTTT. Protein: CASRPTGTGDEKLFF.

This clone has more than one count but fewer than ten. The genes are TRBV7-8 and TRBJ2-1; TRBD1 matches at 7 bases. This CDR3 spans 16 amino acids. The junction had 17 bases not matched to a gene; V was cut back by 5 bases and J by 10 bases. Germline CDR1 SGHVS, CDR2 FQNEAQ. CDR3 bases: TGTGCCAGCAGCCCTCGACAGGCGAGCCCCAGGGGGGAGCAGTTCTTC. This gives the protein CASSPRQASPRGEQFF. Supplemented by reference TRBV7-8 and TRBJ2-1, the full variable domain reads GAGVSQSPRYKVAKRGQDVALRCDPISGHVSLFWYQQALGQGPEFLTYFQNEAQLDKSGLPSDRFFAERPEGSVSTLKIQRTQQEDSAVYLCASSPRQASPRGEQFFGPGTRLTVL.

This chain uses TRBV28 with TRBJ2-2; 11 bases agree with TRBD2. The germline CDR1 and CDR2 sequences are MDHEN and SYDVKM. The CDR3 runs 17 residues. The V and J ends lost 6 bases and 1 base, in that order; junction bases with no gene match: 7. CDR3 nucleotides: TGTGCCAGCAGCCAATCCGGGACTAGCGGGAACACCGGGGAGCTGTTTTTT. Its translation is CASSQSGTSGNTGELFF.

The rearrangement uses TRBV6-1 and TRBJ1-1; a possible D gene is TRBD1 (5 bases). This CDR3 has 14 residues. Germline values: CDR1 MNHNS, CDR2 SASEGT. V lost 3 bases and J 1 base, leaving 9 bases between the germline ends. The CDR3 DNA follows: TGTGCCAGCAGTGAGAGGCAGGGGAACACTGAAGCTTTCTTT. It specifies CASSERQGNTEAFF.

Details on this clone: This specimen includes other DNA sequences encoding the same CDR3. The V call is TRBV7-9, the J call TRBJ1-4; D not resolved. The CDR3 is made up of 12 amino acids. Looked up from germline, CDR1 is SEHNR and CDR2 is FQNEAQ (reference sequence). Trimming shortened V by 5 bases and J by 8 bases, and 9 bases separated the two germline ends. CDR3: CASSPTPEKLFF. As DNA, the CDR3 is TGTGCCAGCAGCCCCACGCCGGAAAAACTGTTTTTT.

The rearrangement uses TRBV20-1 and TRBJ2-7; D is undetermined. This CDR3 has 11 residues. The germline V gene encodes CDR1 DFQATT and CDR2 SNEGSKA (reference sequence). V was trimmed by 6 bases and J by 1 base, leaving 7 bases between them. In DNA form, the CDR3 reads TGCAGTGCGATGGGTTCCTACGAGCAGTACTTC. It translates to CSAMGSYEQYF.

The rearrangement links TRBV7-7 to TRBJ2-5; no clear D gene. The CDR3 contains 13 residues. Germline V gene data show CDR1 as SSHAT and CDR2 as FNYEAQ (reference sequence). DNA of the CDR3: TGTGCTATCTCAAAAGGATACCAAGAGACCCAGTACTTC. This codes for CAISKGYQETQYF.

The chain has TRBV2 and TRBJ1-4; TRBD1 aligns across 7 bases. The CDR3 sequence is 12 residues long. The V gene end was trimmed by 4 bases and the J gene end by 7 bases; junction bases not matched to a gene: 0. Looked up from germline, CDR1 is SNHLY and CDR2 is FYNNEI. Written as DNA, the CDR3 is TGTGCCAGCAGTGGACAGGGTGAAAAACTGTTTTTT. Translation: CASSGQGEKLFF.

The chain recombines TRBV4-1 with TRBJ1-5; possible D gene TRBD1, 5 bases. CDR1 MGHRA and CDR2 YSYEKL come from the germline V gene. The ends were cut back, 0 bases at V and 9 bases at J, with 24 bases in the middle. CDR3 length equals 18 residues. This chain's CDR3 is CASSQDLGTGLGPPPQHF. In DNA, the CDR3 is TGCGCCAGCAGCCAAGATCTGGGAACGGGGCTGGGGCCTCCGCCCCAGCATTTT.

V is TRBV7-9 and J is TRBJ2-3; unclear D gene. Germline V gene lookup returns CDR1 SEHNR and CDR2 FQNEAQ (reference sequence). Trimming cost V 1 base and J 6 bases, with 5 bases left between them. The CDR3 is made up of 12 amino acids. For the CDR3, the DNA is TGTGCCAGCAGCTTAGTCGGGGATACGCAGTATTTT. Translated: CASSLVGDTQYF.

This clone was seen a few times. The V call is TRBV2, the J call TRBJ2-2; 7 bases are a match to TRBD2. CDR3 size: 15 residues. The junction had 9 bases not matched to a gene; V was cut back by 5 bases and J by 6 bases. CDR1 SNHLY and CDR2 FYNNEI come from the germline V gene. CDR3 DNA: TGTGCCAGCAGTCGGCGGGAGAAAAAGGCCGGGGAGCTGTTTTTT. As protein: CASSRREKKAGELFF. Combining the CDR3 with reference TRBV2 and TRBJ2-2 gives the whole variable domain EPEVTQTPSHQVTQMGQEVILRCVPISNHLYFYWYRQILGQKVEFLVSFYNNEISEKSEIFDDQFSVERPDGSNFTLKIRSTKLEDSAMYFCASSRREKKAGELFFGEGSRLTVL.